The rows below give T cell receptor beta chains drawn from one sample of a study of Graves' ophthalmopathy and Graves' hyperthyroidism. In TCRdb, the multiplex PCR reads were re-called with MiXCR into one record per CDR3 protein. The sample holds about 600,000 distinct CDR3 sequences; less than 45% are singletons and the top ten take approximately 4.1%. Material for sequencing was peripheral blood or thyroid tissue (not recorded which). The receptors were sampled from an adult man with Graves' hyperthyroidism. The CDR3 runs from the conserved cysteine through the conserved F or W. The D gene is left open where the match is weak. Only part of the rows carry a size: once, few, many, or a class if the clone is expanded.

j_call | v_call | clone_size | d_call | cdr3_nt | cdr3_aa
TRBJ2-2 | TRBV20-1 | many | - | TGCAGTGCTAGACAGGGGCTAGACACCGGGGAGCTGTTTTTT | CSARQGLDTGELFF
TRBJ1-1 | TRBV3-1 | few | - | TGTGCCAGCAGCCAAGTGGTGACTGAAGCTTTCTTT | CASSQVVTEAFF
TRBJ2-7 | TRBV7-8 | many | - | TGTGCCAGCAGCTTAGATTTTGGCAGACCCTACGAGCAGTACTTC | CASSLDFGRPYEQYF
TRBJ1-1 | TRBV7-2 | - | - | TGTGCCAGCAGCTTCCGGGCGGTCGGGGGGAACCTTAGGGGGAACACTGAAGCTTTCTTT | CASSFRAVGGNLRGNTEAFF
TRBJ2-5 | TRBV10-2 | many | TRBD2 | TGCGCCAGCACGCGGTATCGGCTAGCGGGAAACCAAGAGACCCAGTACTTC | CASTRYRLAGNQETQYF
TRBJ2-5 | TRBV10-2 | - | - | TGTGCCAGCAGTTTAGGGGGGGCCCTAGCGAAAGAGACCCAGTACTTC | CASSLGGALAKETQYF
TRBJ2-5 | TRBV9 | many | TRBD2 | TGTGCCAGCAGCGTAGGACTAGCGGGGGAGAAAGAGACCCAGTACTTC | CASSVGLAGEKETQYF
TRBJ1-2 | TRBV27 | - | - | TGTGCCAGCAGTTACTCGAATACGAACTATGGCTACACCTTC | CASSYSNTNYGYTF
TRBJ2-5 | TRBV15 | few | TRBD1 | TGTGCCACCAGCATAAGGACAGGGCTCGAGACCCAGTACTTC | CATSIRTGLETQYF
TRBJ2-1 | TRBV5-5 | - | TRBD1 | TGTGCCACCAGCGATCTGGTCCGGGACAGGTACAATGAGCAGTTCTTC | CATSDLVRDRYNEQFF
TRBJ2-5 | TRBV29-1 | - | TRBD2 | TGCAGCGTTGAACCTCGGCGGGAGCAAGAGACCCAGTACTTC | CSVEPRREQETQYF
TRBJ1-6 | TRBV29-1 | many | - | TGCAGCGTTCGGAAGGGGAGCGATTCACCCCTCCACTTT | CSVRKGSDSPLHF
TRBJ1-1 | TRBV5-8 | many | - | TGTGCCAGCAGCTTGGGGGGGGCAGTGGACACTGAAGCTTTCTTT | CASSLGGAVDTEAFF
TRBJ2-1 | TRBV7-9 | - | - | TGTGCCAGCAGCCGACTAGGGGGGTCTTCCAATGAGCAGTTCTTC | CASSRLGGSSNEQFF
TRBJ1-3 | TRBV12-3/TRBV12-4 | few | TRBD1 | TGTGCCAGCAGTACCCGACAGGGGAATTCTGGAAACACCATATATTTT | CASSTRQGNSGNTIYF
TRBJ1-1 | TRBV10-3 | many | - | TGTGCCATCAAGGACAGAGTGAACACTGAAGCTTTCTTT | CAIKDRVNTEAFF
TRBJ2-5 | TRBV19 | many | TRBD2 | TGTGCCAGTAGTCCTCGGGGGACTACGTTCCAAGAGACCCAGTACTTC | CASSPRGTTFQETQYF
TRBJ2-1 | TRBV20-1 | - | - | TGCAGTGCAAAGGACCCTTCAAGGCCCTACAATGAGCAGTTCTTC | CSAKDPSRPYNEQFF
TRBJ2-7 | TRBV12-3/TRBV12-4 | many | TRBD1 | TGTGCCAGCAGCCTCCGGACAGGTAGCTCCTACGAGCAGTACTTC | CASSLRTGSSYEQYF
TRBJ1-3 | TRBV5-1 | many | - | TGCGCCAGCTGGGGCGGAAACACCATATATTTT | CASWGGNTIYF
TRBJ2-7 | TRBV28 | few | - | TGTGCCAGCAGTAAGGCTATATGGGGGGTTGGCGAGCAGTACTTC | CASSKAIWGVGEQYF
TRBJ1-5 | TRBV15 | many | TRBD1 | TGTGCCACCAGTTTTAGACAGGGGAATCAGCCCCAGCATTTT | CATSFRQGNQPQHF
TRBJ1-6 | TRBV6-5 | - | - | TGTGCCAGCAGTGAAGAAACGTGGACCCCCCTCCACTTT | CASSEETWTPLHF
TRBJ2-2 | TRBV7-7 | - | - | TGTGCCAGCAGCCCGCAGGACGGGACGAACACCGGGGAGCCGTTTTTT | CASSPQDGTNTGEPFF
TRBJ2-5 | TRBV6-6 | many | - | TGTGCCAGCACCGGCTTGGAGACCCAGTACTTC | CASTGLETQYF
TRBJ1-2 | TRBV10-3 | - | TRBD1 | TGTGCCATCAGTGACATTTATGCTTTAGCGGGGACAGGGACCTACTATGGCTACACCTTC | CAISDIYALAGTGTYYGYTF
TRBJ2-7 | TRBV2 | - | - | TGTGCCAGCACCCGACAGGCGAGCTCCTACGAGCAGTACTTC | CASTRQASSYEQYF
TRBJ2-7 | TRBV7-9 | many | - | TGTGCCAGCAGCTCCCCCTACGAGCAGTACTTC | CASSSPYEQYF
TRBJ2-5 | TRBV10-3 | few | TRBD2 | TGTGCCATCAGTGTCCGGAGCGGGAGGGCCGTTGAGACCCAGTACTTC | CAISVRSGRAVETQYF
TRBJ1-6 | TRBV15 | many | - | TGTGCCACCAGCAGAGCAGGGGACTCACCCCTCCACTTT | CATSRAGDSPLHF
TRBJ2-7 | TRBV9 | - | TRBD1 | TGTGCCAGCAGCGTTGGGGACAGAGGTCCTTACGAGCAGTACTTC | CASSVGDRGPYEQYF
TRBJ2-3 | TRBV5-1 | - | TRBD2 | TGCGCCAGCAGCTTGAACCCGACTAGCGGAGCTGGTAATACGCAGTATTTT | CASSLNPTSGAGNTQYF
TRBJ1-1 | TRBV6-5 | few | - | TGTGCCAGCAGTTACCCGAACACTGAAGCTTTCTTT | CASSYPNTEAFF
TRBJ2-7 | TRBV19 | - | TRBD1 | TGTGCCAGTAGTACCTACAGGGGCCGGAACGAGCAGTACTTC | CASSTYRGRNEQYF
TRBJ2-1 | TRBV12-3/TRBV12-4 | few | - | TGTGCCAGCAGTTTTGAGGGCCTGACCTACAATGAGCAGTTCTTC | CASSFEGLTYNEQFF
TRBJ2-5 | TRBV6-5 | few | - | TGTGCCAGCAGTATAAACCCACAGGGTCCCCTACAAGAGACCCAGTACTTC | CASSINPQGPLQETQYF
TRBJ2-2 | TRBV7-2 | few | TRBD1 | TGTGCCAGCAGCTTCAGGGACAGGGGGTTCGCGAACACCGGGGAGCTGTTTTTT | CASSFRDRGFANTGELFF
TRBJ2-2 | TRBV7-8 | many | - | TGTGCCAGCAGCGGAAACACCGGGGAGCTGTTTTTT | CASSGNTGELFF
TRBJ1-2 | TRBV7-9 | - | - | TGTGCCAGCAGCTTACCGGGGGGGCACTATGGCTACACCTTC | CASSLPGGHYGYTF
TRBJ1-2 | TRBV2 | many | - | TGTGCCAGCAGTGAAGCGAGGGGGGATGGCTACACCTTC | CASSEARGDGYTF
TRBJ1-2 | TRBV5-1 | - | TRBD1 | TGCGCCAGCAGCTACGGACAGGGGGGTGGTTACACCTTC | CASSYGQGGGYTF
TRBJ2-2 | TRBV4-1 | - | TRBD2 | TGCGCCAGCAGCCAATTAGCTAGCGGGGACGCGAACACCGGGGAGCTGTTTTTT | CASSQLASGDANTGELFF
TRBJ1-2 | TRBV29-1 | - | - | TGCAGCGAATACGGGCACGGAACATATCGGAACTATGGCTACACCTTC | CSEYGHGTYRNYGYTF
TRBJ1-1 | TRBV19 | many | - | TGTGCCAGTAGTAGATCGGCGGTCGGGAACACTGAAGCTTTCTTT | CASSRSAVGNTEAFF
TRBJ2-7 | TRBV9 | many | - | TGTGCCAGCAGCGTAGCAGACTTCTCCTACGAGCAGTACTTC | CASSVADFSYEQYF
TRBJ1-1 | TRBV11-2 | many | TRBD1 | TGTGCAGCGGGACAGGGGAACACTGAAGCTTTCTTT | CAAGQGNTEAFF
TRBJ2-7 | TRBV6-4 | - | TRBD1 | TGTGCCAGCAGTATTGGGACAGGGGGTCTCTACGAGCAGTACTTC | CASSIGTGGLYEQYF
TRBJ2-7 | TRBV11-2 | many | TRBD2 | TGTGCCAGCAGCGGAACGGGGGGTCGGGGCGAGCAGTACTTC | CASSGTGGRGEQYF
TRBJ2-3 | TRBV25-1 | - | TRBD2 | TGTGCCAGCAGTAGGGCCCCCGGGGGGGGCGCCACAGATACGCAGTATTTT | CASSRAPGGGATDTQYF
TRBJ2-7 | TRBV5-1 | many | - | TGCGCCAGCAGCTTGGAAATGACCTCCTACGAGCAGTACTTC | CASSLEMTSYEQYF
TRBJ1-2 | TRBV5-1 | many | - | TGCGCCAGCAGCTTTGGCCAGACCTATGGCTACACCTTC | CASSFGQTYGYTF
TRBJ2-7 | TRBV5-1 | - | TRBD1 | TGCGCCAGCAGCCCGGGGGGACAGGGTGTTTTTGGGGAGCAGTACTTC | CASSPGGQGVFGEQYF
TRBJ1-3 | TRBV5-8 | few | TRBD1 | TGTGCCAGCACCATACAGGGGAGTGGAAACACCATATATTTT | CASTIQGSGNTIYF